This TCR beta chain was observed in a study of siplizumab effects on memory and regulatory T cells. General study findings and limits: Major contributors to the alloresponse seemed to be naive T cells, which also appeared more diverse than memory cells. Mappable alloreactive CD4+ clones came from Treg cells almost 70% of the time on average with siplizumab, against 26.9% in controls.

Comments on this clone: Its antigen is as yet unknown.

CDR1 SGHNT and CDR2 YYREEE come from the germline V gene (reference sequence). V lost 1 base to trimming and J lost 6 bases; unmatched junction nucleotides: 4. This CDR3 spans 14 amino acids. Only in-frame clones appear in the TCRdb table, and some are missing; sequencing was by immunoSEQ multiplex PCR. The repertoire holds approximately 82,000 clones, roughly 87% seen once, with approximately 1.5% in the top ten. The sample consisted of Tregs sorted from blood. This sequence originates from a human donor in good health. This sequence joins TRBV5-4 and TRBJ2-7, with 10 positions matching TRBD2. CDR3 region: CASSLQASGGEQYF. CDR3 nucleotides: TGTGCCAGCAGCTTGCAGGCTAGCGGGGGCGAGCAGTACTTC. The complete variable domain, with remaining parts taken from reference TRBV5-4 and TRBJ2-7, reads ETGVTQSPTHLIKTRGQQVTLRCSSQSGHNTVSWYQQALGQGPQFIFQYYREEENGRGNFPPRFSGLQFPNYSSELNVNALELDDSALYLCASSLQASGGEQYFGPGTRLTVT.